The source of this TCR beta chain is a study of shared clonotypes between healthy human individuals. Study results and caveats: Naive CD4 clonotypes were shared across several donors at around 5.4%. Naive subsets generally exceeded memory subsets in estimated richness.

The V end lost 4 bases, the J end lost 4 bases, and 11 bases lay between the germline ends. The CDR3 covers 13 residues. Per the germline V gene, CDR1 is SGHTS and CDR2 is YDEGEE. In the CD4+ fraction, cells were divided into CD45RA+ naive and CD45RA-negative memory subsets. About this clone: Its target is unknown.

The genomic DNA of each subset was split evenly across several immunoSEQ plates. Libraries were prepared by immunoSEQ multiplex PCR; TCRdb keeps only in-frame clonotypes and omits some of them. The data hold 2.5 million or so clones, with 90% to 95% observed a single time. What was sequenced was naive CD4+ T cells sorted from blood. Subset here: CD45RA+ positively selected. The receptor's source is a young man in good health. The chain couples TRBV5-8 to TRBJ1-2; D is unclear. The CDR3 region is CASSARVGYGYTF. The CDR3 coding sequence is TGTGCCAGCAGCGCGAGGGTTGGCTATGGCTACACCTTC. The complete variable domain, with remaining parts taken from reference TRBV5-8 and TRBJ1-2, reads EAGVTQSPTHLIKTRGQQATLRCSPISGHTSVYWYQQALGLGLQFLLWYDEGEERNRGNFPPRFSGRQFPNYSSELNVNALELEDSALYLCASSARVGYGYTFGSGTRLTVV.